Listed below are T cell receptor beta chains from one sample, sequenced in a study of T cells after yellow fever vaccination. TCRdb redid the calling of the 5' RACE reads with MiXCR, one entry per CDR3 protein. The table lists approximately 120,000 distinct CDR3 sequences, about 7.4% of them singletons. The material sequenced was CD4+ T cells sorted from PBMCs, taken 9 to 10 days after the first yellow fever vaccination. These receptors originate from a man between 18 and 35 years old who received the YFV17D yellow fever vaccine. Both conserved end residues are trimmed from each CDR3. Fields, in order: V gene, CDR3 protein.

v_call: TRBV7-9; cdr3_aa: ASSLLVVAGGQETQY
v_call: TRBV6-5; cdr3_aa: ASRRQNEQF
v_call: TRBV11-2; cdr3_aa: ASSPPVLAMCQETQY
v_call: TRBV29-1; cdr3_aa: SALPQRSGTMGELF
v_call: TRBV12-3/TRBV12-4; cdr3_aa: ASSLARWEAF
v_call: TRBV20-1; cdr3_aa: SARDPGQGADTQY
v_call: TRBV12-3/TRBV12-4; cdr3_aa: ASSFQQGTEAF
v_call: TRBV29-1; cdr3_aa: SVARTGLGETQY
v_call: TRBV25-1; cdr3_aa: ASSEFGRGNTGELF
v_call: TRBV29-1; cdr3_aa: SVGGGTNEKLF
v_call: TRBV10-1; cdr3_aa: ASSNDRVGETQY
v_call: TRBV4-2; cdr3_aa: ASSQDKGQGQY
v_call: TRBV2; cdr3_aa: ASTRGGQETQY
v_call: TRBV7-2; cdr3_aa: ASSLRDRGNYEQY
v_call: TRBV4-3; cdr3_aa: ASSQDERGSAGELF
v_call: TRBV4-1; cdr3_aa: ASSPGQGGQF
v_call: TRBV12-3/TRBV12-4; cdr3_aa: ASSPPSGGVNEQF
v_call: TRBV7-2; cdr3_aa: ASRDRDGLWPQH
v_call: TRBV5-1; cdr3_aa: ASSAGTSEQY
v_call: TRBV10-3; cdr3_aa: ASIPASGNTIY